Presented here are 26 T cell receptor delta chains from one specimen sequenced in a study of gamma-delta chains in newborns, infants, children. TCRdb fed the reads into CATT to redo clone calling. The sample has over 2,500 delta-chain clones, roughly half seen once. The sequenced material came from blood. These receptors all stem from a child who received the measles vaccine.

Worth noting for this clone: A far larger clone is one nucleotide away, so this likely arose from a read error. The J gene is TRDJ1, the V gene TRDV2; 12 nucleotides align to TRDD3. Looked up from germline, CDR1 is GEAIGNYY and CDR2 is EKD. This CDR3 spans 18 amino acids. The CDR3 nucleotides read TGTGCCTATGACACCGTTGGACTGGGGGATACAAACACCGATAAACTCATCTTT. It specifies CAYDTVGLGDTNTDKLIF.

For this clone: Just one base apart from a much larger clone, this may be a read error. This chain links TRDV1 with TRDJ1; 13 nucleotides agree with TRDD3. This CDR3 has 19 amino acids. Germline CDR1 reads TSWWSYY; CDR2 reads QGS. The V gene end was trimmed by 4 bases and the J gene end by 4 bases; junction bases not matched to a gene: 15. CDR3 sequence: CALGVGTGGYGRRIDKLIF. Here the CDR3 DNA reads TGTGCTCTTGGGGTAGGTACTGGGGGATACGGCCGGAGGATCGATAAACTCATCTTT.

This clone was counted a few times. V and J are TRDV2 and TRDJ3, with 7 bases aligning to TRDD3. The CDR3 is 18 amino acids. Germline-derived CDR1 and CDR2 are GEAIGNYY and EKD. The ends lost 1 base at V and 0 bases at J; junction bases unmatched: 5. The CDR3 sequence: CACDTGWGSSWDTRQMFF. The CDR3 bases are TGTGCCTGTGACACAGGGTGGGGGAGCTCCTGGGACACCCGACAGATGTTTTTC.

Note on this clone: This may be a read error: a much more frequent sequence differs by one nucleotide. In nucleotides, the CDR3 is TGTGCCCGTGACACGCTACTGGGGCCGTTCGATAAACTCATCTTT. It codes for CARDTLLGPFDKLIF. V is TRDV2 and J is TRDJ1; TRDD3 agrees at 7 bases. The germline V gene has CDR1 GEAIGNYY and CDR2 EKD. The CDR3 is 15 amino acids.

In regard to this clone: This could be a read error, since a much larger clone is one nucleotide away. The chain employs TRDV1 and TRDJ1; maybe TRDD2 (6 bases). Germline values: CDR1 TSWWSYY, CDR2 QGS. CDR3 length: 18 residues. Trimming left V 0 bases short and J 10 bases short, with 27 bases between. CDR3 coding DNA: TGTGCTCTTGGGGAACTTAGAGGAGTCCTACTAGGGGAACCCCGACTCATCTTT. It specifies CALGELRGVLLGEPRLIF.

The V call is TRDV1, the J call TRDJ1, with D possibly TRDD2 on 6 matching bases. CDR1 is TSWWSYY and CDR2 is QGS in the germline V gene. CDR3 length: 17 amino acids. Trimming removed 0 bases from V and 1 base from J, with 15 bases in between. The DNA of the CDR3 is TGTGCTCTTGGGGAACTCCTTTATTCCTTCCGCACCGATAAACTCATCTTT. Translated: CALGELLYSFRTDKLIF.

This clone qualifies as medium-sized. The gene calls are TRDV2 and TRDJ2, with 8 positions matching TRDD3. Losses at the gene ends were 0 bases for V and 3 bases for J; bases not matched to a gene: 8. The CDR3 is 17 amino acids. Germline lookup yields CDR1 GEAIGNYY and CDR2 EKD. The CDR3 coding sequence is TGTGCCTGTGACACCTTAGCCGGGGATACTATGACAGCACAACTCTTCTTT. This gives the protein CACDTLAGDTMTAQLFF.

Comments on this clone: This may stem from a read error, because a much larger clone lies one nucleotide away. The chain has TRDV2 and TRDJ3; TRDD3 matches at 13 bases. The CDR3 loop spans 20 amino acids. CDR1 and CDR2 (germline): GEAIGNYY, EKD. CDR3 bases: TGTGCCTGTGACACCGTACTGGGGGATACGCACTCCTGGGACATCCGACAGATGTTTTTC. It specifies CACDTVLGDTHSWDIRQMFF.

J is TRDJ1 and V is TRDV2; 10 bases align to TRDD3. Per germline, CDR1 GEAIGNYY and CDR2 EKD. J gave up 0 bases and V 6 bases, and 15 bases lay outside the gene matches. CDR3 size: 18 residues. CDR3 residues: CACTPLLLGDSYTDKLIF. DNA for the CDR3: TGTGCCTGTACCCCGCTCCTACTGGGGGATTCGTACACCGATAAACTCATCTTT.

Concerning this clone: At the DNA level, this CDR3 is encoded by other sequences in the same sample as well. This chain connects TRDV1 to TRDJ1; weak D call: TRDD3 (6 bases). Per the germline V gene, CDR1 is TSWWSYY and CDR2 is QGS. Trimming took 4 bases from V and 11 from J, leaving 20 bases between them. This CDR3 comprises 14 residues. The CDR3 region is CALGVVGYWPQLIF. Here the CDR3 DNA reads TGTGCTCTTGGGGTGGTAGGATACTGGCCCCAGCTCATCTTT.

On this clone: This may be a read error, as it is one base from a much larger clone. The chain employs TRDV1 and TRDJ1; 10 nucleotides line up with TRDD3. Germline V gene lookup returns CDR1 TSWWSYY and CDR2 QGS. V shed 4 bases and J 2 bases; nucleotides not matched to a gene: 19. The CDR3 totals 20 residues. Here the CDR3 reads CALGVSHFLLGDPYTDKLIF. For the CDR3, the DNA is TGTGCTCTTGGGGTTTCCCACTTCCTACTGGGGGATCCCTATACCGATAAACTCATCTTT.

The CDR3 loop reads CACDTLDLREVMLPDKLIF. In nucleotides, the CDR3 is TGTGCCTGTGACACCTTGGATCTACGTGAGGTGATGTTACCCGATAAACTCATCTTT. The chain uses TRDV2 and TRDJ1, with D unresolved. Trimming took off 0 bases at V and 3 bases at J, with 25 bases between the two ends. The CDR3 extends over 19 amino acids. Germline V gene data show CDR1 as GEAIGNYY and CDR2 as EKD.

This clone was seen only a few times. It may be a read error: a sequence one base away is much more abundant. Here the CDR3 reads CACDNWGMRAQLFF. CDR3 sequence (DNA): TGTGCCTGTGACAACTGGGGGATGAGAGCACAACTCTTCTTT. J is TRDJ2 and V is TRDV2; 10 bases map to TRDD3. The CDR3 spans 14 residues. Per the germline V gene, CDR1 is GEAIGNYY and CDR2 is EKD. The ends lost 2 bases at V and 7 bases at J; junction bases unmatched: 3.

Concerning this clone itself: This may be a read error: a much more frequent sequence differs by one nucleotide. The rearrangement uses TRDV2 and TRDJ1, with 7 nucleotides matching TRDD3. CDR1 and CDR2 from the germline V gene are GEAIGNYY and EKD. The CDR3 has 14 residues. The V gene end was trimmed by 6 bases and the J gene end by 4 bases; junction bases not matched to a gene: 10. CDR3 region: CACYTGERSDKLIF. DNA for the CDR3: TGTGCCTGTTATACTGGGGAGAGGAGCGATAAACTCATCTTT.

The J gene is TRDJ1, the V gene TRDV3; TRDD3 matches 12 bases. The CDR3 is 19 residues long. CDR1 is TVYSNPD, CDR2 GDNSRS, per germline (reference sequence). V lost 0 bases, J lost 1 base, and 15 bases stayed unmatched. CDR3 bases: TGTGCCTTTAGCTGGAGTAGCTGGGGGATACGAGTACGCACCGATAAACTCATCTTT. It codes for CAFSWSSWGIRVRTDKLIF.

Sample share makes this clone large (0.1 to 1%). Other DNA sequences in the same sample also yield this CDR3. The chain uses TRDV2 and TRDJ3; 7 bases align to TRDD3. The CDR3 totals 23 residues. Germline lookup yields CDR1 GEAIGNYY and CDR2 EKD. With 0 bases clipped from V and 0 bases from J, the junction kept 19 bases outside the gene matches. The CDR3 is CACDTAVSGGLTPGSWDTRQMFF. CDR3 in DNA: TGTGCCTGTGACACCGCGGTCTCTGGGGGCTTAACCCCTGGCTCCTGGGACACCCGACAGATGTTTTTC.

This clone was detected only once. With a much larger clone just one base away, this may be a read error. The limits of the CDR3 on the DNA are not certain, so only TCRdb's listed CDR3 is given. The rearrangement joins TRDV2 to TRDJ1; no check of the table's D call, TRDD3, against the DNA was made. The CDR3 is 20 amino acids long, termini counted. Germline-derived CDR1 and CDR2 are GEAIGNYY and EKD. Here the CDR3 reads CACDPGLGLGVTKLADKLIF.

V is TRDV2 and J is TRDJ3; D remains ambiguous. The germline V gene encodes CDR1 GEAIGNYY and CDR2 EKD. CDR3 size: 16 residues. The V end was cut by 3 bases, the J end by 0 bases, with 8 bases between. The CDR3 DNA reads as TGTGCCTGTGACGCTGCCGGCTCCTGGGACACCCGACAGATGTTTTTC. This codes for CACDAAGSWDTRQMFF.

A note on this clone: A far bigger clonotype differs at one base, so this is likely a read error. The chain employs TRDV2 and TRDJ2, with 8 positions matching TRDD3. CDR3 length: 16 amino acids. CDR1 and CDR2 from the germline V gene are GEAIGNYY and EKD. Unmatched junction bases numbered 6, after V lost 3 bases and J lost 1 base. CDR3 sequence reads: CACDAVGGFLTAQLFF. The CDR3 coding sequence is TGTGCCTGTGACGCCGTTGGGGGATTTTTGACAGCACAACTCTTCTTT.

This clone is judged medium-sized (0.01 to 0.1%). In DNA form, the CDR3 reads TGTGCCTGTGACACCGGGGGATTCGGGTCCTGGGACACCCGACAGATGTTTTTC. Protein product: CACDTGGFGSWDTRQMFF. V is TRDV2 and J is TRDJ3, with TRDD3 matching over 7 bases. V shed 0 bases and J 1 base; nucleotides not matched to a gene: 5. From germline, CDR1 is GEAIGNYY and CDR2 EKD. The CDR3 runs 18 residues.

Concerning this clone: A much larger clone is a single base away; this may be a read error. The J gene is TRDJ2, the V gene TRDV2; 13 nucleotides match TRDD3. CDR3 size: 20 residues. Germline lookup yields CDR1 GEAIGNYY and CDR2 EKD. The V segment lost 0 bases and the J segment 1 base; nucleotides outside the gene matches: 10. CDR3 loop: CACDTLLGDTRADLTAQLFF. The CDR3 DNA reads TGTGCCTGTGACACCTTACTGGGGGATACGCGGGCGGATTTGACAGCACAACTCTTCTTT.

In regard to this clone: A read error may explain this, as a much larger clone is one base away. This chain joins TRDV2 and TRDJ2; 12 bases align to TRDD3. In germline, CDR1 is GEAIGNYY, CDR2 EKD. The CDR3 loop spans 17 amino acids. CDR3 DNA sequence: TGTGCCTGTGACCCGATACTGGGGGATACTTTTACAGCACAACTCTTCTTT. This translates into CACDPILGDTFTAQLFF.

Remarks on this clone: A much larger clone lies a single base off, so this may be a read error. Other DNA variants within this sample encode the same CDR3. V usage is TRAV29/DV5 and J usage is TRDJ1; D may be TRDD3 (6 bases). This CDR3 has 17 amino acids. The germline CDR1 and CDR2 sequences are NSMFDY and ISSIKDK. The CDR3 here is CAASATYPYWETDKLIF. The CDR3 DNA reads as TGTGCAGCAAGCGCGACCTACCCGTACTGGGAGACCGATAAGCTCATCTTT.

On this clone: A much larger clone is a single base away; this may be a read error. The same CDR3 can be traced to other DNA sequences in this sample. In DNA, the CDR3 is TGTGCCTGTGACGTGCTGGGGGACTACTCTAGCTCCTGGGACACCCGACAGATGTTTTTC. Encoded protein: CACDVLGDYSSSWDTRQMFF. The chain couples TRDV2 to TRDJ3; TRDD3 agrees at 8 bases. The J segment lost 0 bases and the V segment lost 3 bases, leaving 12 bases of the junction unmatched. The CDR3 runs 20 residues. The germline CDR1 and CDR2 sequences are GEAIGNYY and EKD.

Regarding this clone: This clone may be a read error of a much larger clone one base away. The sample contains more than one DNA sequence encoding this CDR3. V and J are TRDV2 and TRDJ1, with TRDD3 identical over 7 bases. The CDR3 length is 16 residues. Per the germline V gene, CDR1 is GEAIGNYY and CDR2 is EKD. For the CDR3, the DNA is TGTGCCTGTGAGCCTCTGGGGGCCCCGTACACCGACAAACTCATCTTT. This translates into CACEPLGAPYTDKLIF.

The V call is TRDV2, the J call TRDJ1; possibly TRDD3 for D (5 bases). Trimming removed 3 bases at V and 1 base at J, with 29 bases between. This CDR3 region has 20 residues. CDR1 is GEAIGNYY and CDR2 is EKD in the germline V gene. The CDR3 sequence: CACDFLVQLEDRIGTDKLIF. The CDR3 nucleotides are TGTGCCTGTGACTTCTTGGTGCAACTGGAGGATAGAATCGGCACCGATAAACTCATCTTT.